This T cell receptor (beta chain) was captured by sequencing in a study of cytotoxic CD8 clonotypes in ibrutinib-treated CLL (dated by TCRdb to about 2021). About the study as a whole: The cohort included around 15 treatment-naive and about a dozen relapsed/refractory patients; approximately 17 were IGHV unmutated. Samples averaged approximately 260,000 productive templates and 80,000 to 100,000 productive rearrangements. Response samples were taken after a median of 12 months on treatment, ranging from about 6 to 40 months. Cryopreserved peripheral blood mononuclear cells were collected before treatment, at response, and at either disease progression or sustained remission. Of the approximately 90 participants in the trial, 26 had longitudinal samples available. Partial responses were observed in roughly 24 patients and complete responses in 2; after a median follow-up of 68 months, remission was maintained in 15 or so patients and progression was observed in approximately 12.

Summary of the overall study and its limitations: At ibrutinib response clonality went up, during sustained remission it held steady, and at progression it dropped back toward baseline. Public clonotypes were rare and either contracted or stayed stable during treatment, and the rise in clonality at ibrutinib response reflected the expansion of private clonotypes. Baseline clonality exceeded that of age-matched healthy donors and correlated strongly with circulating CD8+ T-cell counts. Sampling times were not matched between patients in sustained remission and patients whose disease was progressing, and lymph node repertoires were not examined.

For TCR beta library preparation, around 1.8 micrograms of genomic DNA were extracted from the cryopreserved PBMCs. Longitudinal blood samples from CLL patients receiving ibrutinib monotherapy were subjected to high-throughput TCR beta sequencing. The patients were enrolled in a single-center, open-label phase 2 trial of ibrutinib monotherapy. A word on this clone: Its antigen is not yet known. Base qualities are not at hand, and no much larger clone is one base apart.

On a MiSeq, deep resolution sequencing aimed for a depth between 1 in 1 million and 1 in 200,000 T cells, with each clonotype covered 10x on average. TCR beta libraries were generated with the immunoSEQ hsTCRB Kit. On the authors' methods: Data were analyzed with ImmunoSEQ Data Assistant and ImmunoSEQ Analyzer, with V, D and J genes assigned per IMGT definitions. Clonality, which ranges from 0 to 1, was calculated by subtracting the normalized Shannon entropy of productive rearrangement frequencies from one. Only overrepresented clonotypes making up at least 0.05% of the repertoire of each patient were included in the public clonotype analysis. Repertoires from 10 to 15 age-matched healthy donors in immuneACCESS were used as clonality controls. TCRdb mirrors the immuneACCESS table, restricted to in-frame sequences. Some clones are absent from its copies; in checked studies, under half trace to an unresolved V gene, and the reason for the others is unknown. V, J and clone size derive from that table, while D and trimming were established from the DNA sequence. This sample gives more than 9,000 clones in total; approximately 65% of them show up just once. The top ten constitute roughly 27% of the sample.

Looking up the germline V gene yields CDR1 MDHEN and CDR2 SYDVKM. V gives up 5 bases and J gives up 6 bases, and the segment between their germline ends measures 11 bases. Its CDR3 holds 12 amino acids, cysteine through phenylalanine. Just CDR3 DNA is preserved here, 36 bases in frame from base 1. The specimen was PBMCs, collected before ibrutinib treatment. The sequence joins TRBV28 to TRBJ2-7, with no D gene named confidently. The sequence derives from a human donor with chronic lymphocytic leukemia. The CDR3 region: CASSPWRIEQYF. At the DNA level, the sequence is TGTGCCAGCAGTCCCTGGCGAATCGAGCAGTACTTC.